This TCR beta chain was found in a study of T cells in Graves' hyperthyroidism and ophthalmopathy. Study findings and constraints: Researchers report that a 13 V-J model separated ophthalmopathy from stable hyperthyroidism.

Lactation, pregnancy, other autoimmune disease or uncontrolled infection led to exclusion of patients. J lost 1 base, V lost 0 bases, and 8 bases had no gene match. CDR3 length equals 18 residues. CDR1 is SGHKS, CDR2 YYEKEE, per germline (reference sequence). This clonotype was detected a few times. What it recognizes is unknown. Amplified regions were TCR beta CDR3 sequences from RNA transcripts. HTBI primers were the set used in a first-round RT-PCR of the TCR CDR3. TCRdb recomputed calls from the multiplex PCR reads with MiXCR, one row per CDR3 protein. The sample shows a few hundred thousand distinct CDR3 sequences, around 15% of them seen only once.

The material sequenced was blood. The clonotype originates from a woman aged 18-35 years with Graves' hyperthyroidism. The rearrangement joins TRBV5-5 to TRBJ2-1; 9 bases are shared with TRBD2. CDR3: CASSLVFSGRVSYNEQFF. The CDR3 bases are TGTGCCAGCAGCTTGGTCTTTAGCGGGAGAGTTTCCTACAATGAGCAGTTCTTC.